The subject of this entry is one TCR beta chain. The target antigen is unknown. The source of the sample is a study of blood T cells in healthy people across ages. Sample-barcoded 5' priming and a J-beta primer mix drove a second PCR of roughly 7 to 11 cycles. TCRdb redid the calling of the 5' RACE reads with MiXCR, one entry per CDR3 protein. The table lists about 1.1 million distinct CDR3 sequences, 35% to 40% of them singletons. General observations from the study: Changes seen in expanded clonotypes were possibly confounded by donor CMV status left unknown.

CDR1 ENHRY and CDR2 SYGVKD come from the germline V gene. The CDR3 is made up of 14 amino acids. V gave up 3 bases and J gave up 7 bases, with 13 bases separating them. The V call is TRBV10-3, the J call TRBJ1-5; D perhaps matches TRBD1 (6 bases). Sequencing input: blood. This clonotype originated in a man aged 18-30 years in good health. In DNA, the CDR3 is TGTGCCATCAGTGAAGGGGGTAATAGCCAGCCCCAGCATTTT. Residues: CAISEGGNSQPQHF.